The 23 T cell receptor beta chains listed next were all sequenced from one sample in a study of CD8+ T cells in alopecia areata. Indicated treatment: oral pan-JAK inhibitor, 5-10 mg twice daily. RNA extraction and reverse transcription yielded cDNA as sequencing template. Method: immunoSEQ multiplex PCR; TCRdb's copy keeps in-frame clones and lacks some. The sample gives over 90,000 clones, over 75% of which show up once; more than 9.5% is in the top ten. This specimen consisted of CD8+ T cells sorted from blood, obtained at approximately week 30, from a patient treated with tofacitinib. The receptor set was obtained from a human donor with alopecia areata.

The chain links TRBV27 to TRBJ2-1; 11 bases map to TRBD2. Germline CDR1 is MNHEY and CDR2 is SMNVEV (reference sequence). The junction had 7 bases not matched to a gene; V was cut back by 5 bases and J by 4 bases. CDR3 length: 16 amino acids. DNA of the CDR3: TGTGCCAGCAGTCAAGGGACTAGCGGCAATTACAATGAGCAGTTCTTC. Amino acids: CASSQGTSGNYNEQFF.

The rearrangement links TRBV4-2 to TRBJ2-1; D possibly matches TRBD1 or TRBD2 (5 bases each). The CDR3 covers 14 residues. Germline-derived CDR1 and CDR2 are LGHNA and YNFKEQ. The germline V and J ends were trimmed by 6 bases and 8 bases, with 17 bases remaining between them. CDR3 in DNA: TGTGCCAGCAGACCCGCTGGGACCCCAGATGAGCAGTTCTTC. Translating gives CASRPAGTPDEQFF.

The chain couples TRBV9 to TRBJ2-7; 7 bases line up with TRBD2. The V and J ends lost 4 bases and 0 bases, in that order; junction bases with no gene match: 7. The germline V gene encodes CDR1 SGDLS and CDR2 YYNGEE. The CDR3 spans 15 residues. The CDR3 sequence is CASSSTAGPSYEQYF. The CDR3 bases are TGTGCCAGCAGCTCAACAGCGGGACCCTCCTACGAGCAGTACTTC.

The V call is TRBV10-2, the J call TRBJ1-2; D not resolved. CDR3 size: 15 residues. Germline V gene sequence: CDR1 WSHSY, CDR2 SAAADI. V dropped 0 bases and J dropped 7 bases, with 15 bases sitting between them. The CDR3 protein is CASSESIATVVGYTF. The CDR3 nucleotides read TGCGCCAGCAGTGAGTCGATAGCGACGGTAGTTGGCTACACCTTC.

This chain joins TRBV21-1 and TRBJ2-5; the DNA was not compared with TRBD1, the D call given in the table. TRBV21-1 is a known pseudogene. This CDR3 spans 14 amino acids. Written as DNA, the CDR3 is TGTGCCAGCAGCAGGACAGGATCACAAGAGACCCAGTACTTC. This sequence encodes CASSRTGSQETQYF.

The chain is built from TRBV11-2 and TRBJ2-1; 9 nucleotides align to TRBD2. The ends lost 0 bases at V and 7 bases at J; junction bases unmatched: 16. Germline CDR1 and CDR2: SGHAT and FQNNGV. This CDR3 has 19 residues. In DNA, the CDR3 is TGTGCCAGCAGCTTAGACGCATTTAGCGGGGGAACCTATGGGAATGAGCAGTTCTTC. Translation gives CASSLDAFSGGTYGNEQFF.

The rearrangement joins TRBV19 to TRBJ2-5; D not resolved. The V end lost 3 bases, the J end lost 2 bases, and 7 bases lay between the germline ends. This CDR3 spans 13 amino acids. Germline CDR1 and CDR2: LNHDA and SQIVND (reference sequence). CDR3 in amino acids: CASSIGDQETQYF. The DNA of the CDR3 is TGTGCCAGTAGTATTGGTGATCAAGAGACCCAGTACTTC. The complete variable domain, with remaining parts taken from reference TRBV19 and TRBJ2-5, reads DGGITQSPKYLFRKEGQNVTLSCEQNLNHDAMYWYRQDPGQGLRLIYYSQIVNDFQKGDIAEGYSVSREKKESFPLTVTSAQKNPTAFYLCASSIGDQETQYFGPGTRLLVL.

The table lists this clone with a few counts. The chain uses TRBV7-2 and TRBJ1-2; the D is unclear. Per germline, CDR1 SGHTA and CDR2 FQGNSA. The length of the CDR3 is 14 residues. The ends were cut back, 5 bases at V and 3 bases at J, with 13 bases in the middle. In DNA, the CDR3 is TGTGCCAGCAGCCCGTTAATATCGGACTATGGCTACACCTTC. Translation: CASSPLISDYGYTF.

This chain uses TRBV7-2 with TRBJ2-5; 8 nucleotides line up with TRBD2. V was pared by 1 base and J by 1 base, with 5 bases of the junction left unmatched. Per germline, CDR1 SGHTA and CDR2 FQGNSA. The length of the CDR3 is 16 residues. The CDR3 is CASSLGTSITQETQYF. In DNA form, the CDR3 reads TGTGCCAGCAGCTTAGGGACTAGCATAACCCAAGAGACCCAGTACTTC.

The V gene is TRBV9, the J gene TRBJ2-7; 8 nucleotides align to TRBD2. Trimming at V came to 6 bases and at J to 6 bases, leaving 11 bases not matched to a gene. Germline V gene data show CDR1 as SGDLS and CDR2 as YYNGEE. This CDR3 region has 14 residues. The DNA of the CDR3 is TGTGCCAGCACCCCGGGACTAGGCTCCGGCGAGCAGTACTTC. It translates to CASTPGLGSGEQYF.

This sequence joins TRBV2 and TRBJ2-7, with D perhaps TRBD2 (6 bases). This CDR3 is 14 amino acids long. CDR1 is SNHLY and CDR2 is FYNNEI in the germline V gene. Between the trimmed V and J ends, which lost 6 bases and 0 bases, there was a span of 12 bases. This CDR3 is CASSLGLNSYEQYF. CDR3 DNA sequence: TGTGCCAGCAGCTTGGGACTCAACTCCTACGAGCAGTACTTC.

This chain joins TRBV11-1 and TRBJ2-7, with D perhaps matching TRBD1 (6 bases). There are 15 residues in the CDR3. Germline V gene lookup returns CDR1 SGHAT and CDR2 FQDESV (reference sequence). V was shortened by 5 bases and J by 2 bases, with 16 bases between the two germline ends. The CDR3 bases are TGTGCCAGCAGCCCCCCTTGGGACACCCCCTACGAGCAGTACTTC. Translating it yields CASSPPWDTPYEQYF.

V and J are TRBV5-1 and TRBJ2-7; no clear D. The CDR3 loop spans 13 amino acids. Germline V gene sequence: CDR1 SGHRS, CDR2 YFSETQ. The V and J ends lost 2 bases and 0 bases respectively, with 6 bases between them. The CDR3, as DNA: TGCGCCAGCAGCTTTTCTTCCTCCTACGAGCAGTACTTC. Translating gives CASSFSSSYEQYF.

There are a few counts of this clone. The chain carries TRBV25-1 and TRBJ2-7; 8 bases agree with TRBD1. V dropped 3 bases and J dropped 3; count of bases not matched to a gene: 4. CDR1 is MGHDK, CDR2 SYGVNS, per germline. The CDR3 runs 14 residues. The CDR3 loop is CASSDPGTGYEQYF. DNA for the CDR3: TGTGCCAGCAGTGATCCCGGGACAGGCTACGAGCAGTACTTC.

V is TRBV29-1 and J is TRBJ1-3, with no clear D. With 5 bases removed from V and 0 bases from J, the gap between germline ends came to 11 bases. CDR1 and CDR2 from the germline V gene are SQVTM and ANQGSEA. CDR3 length equals 14 residues. The CDR3 DNA reads TGCAGCGTTACTAAGGGCAGCTCTGGAAACACCATATATTTT. Its protein is CSVTKGSSGNTIYF.

The chain employs TRBV2 and TRBJ1-4, with 9 bases aligning to TRBD1. Per germline, CDR1 SNHLY and CDR2 FYNNEI. The CDR3 has 20 amino acids. V gave up 5 bases and J gave up 1 base; unmatched junction bases: 17. The CDR3 coding sequence is TGTGCCAGCAGTTACTCCTTTGGACAGGGGAAAAGTTTAACTAATGAAAAACTGTTTTTT. Protein product: CASSYSFGQGKSLTNEKLFF.

This clone was recorded once. This chain connects TRBV7-9 to TRBJ2-7; D is undetermined. The CDR3 length is 12 residues. In germline, CDR1 is SEHNR, CDR2 FQNEAQ (reference sequence). With 5 bases removed from V and 3 bases from J, the gap between germline ends came to 8 bases. DNA of the CDR3: TGTGCCAGCAGCCAGGTGCTCTACGAGCAGTACTTC. Translating it yields CASSQVLYEQYF.

The V and J genes are TRBV5-1 and TRBJ1-5, with 9 bases identical to TRBD1. The CDR3 consists of 17 residues. V lost 4 bases, J lost 4 bases, and 12 bases stayed unmatched. Per germline, CDR1 SGHRS and CDR2 YFSETQ. For the CDR3, the DNA is TGCGCCAGCAGCCCCCTCCCCGGACAGGGGAGGAATCAGCCCCAGCATTTT. Its protein is CASSPLPGQGRNQPQHF.

The chain has TRBV27 and TRBJ1-2; D might be TRBD1 (6 bases). Trimming took off 3 bases at V and 4 bases at J, with 15 bases between the two ends. CDR1 is MNHEY and CDR2 is SMNVEV in the germline V gene (reference sequence). The CDR3 has 15 residues. CDR3 sequence (DNA): TGTGCCAGCAGTTTTTTAGGGGGGGAAGCCTATGGCTACACCTTC. Protein sequence: CASSFLGGEAYGYTF.

This clone occurred a few times. The chain recombines TRBV27 with TRBJ2-4, with D perhaps matching TRBD2 (6 bases). The germline V gene has CDR1 MNHEY and CDR2 SMNVEV (reference sequence). Trimming cost V 6 bases and J 8 bases, with 11 bases left between them. This CDR3 is built from 12 residues. CDR3 region: CASRASVDIQYF. In DNA form, the CDR3 reads TGTGCCAGCAGGGCTAGCGTTGACATTCAGTACTTC.

The chain is built from TRBV29-1 and TRBJ1-1; D is uncertain. V was pared by 7 bases and J by 1 base, with 10 bases between. Germline CDR1 is SQVTM and CDR2 is ANQGSEA. The CDR3 is 12 amino acids. CDR3 nucleotide sequence: TGCAGCGCCCCTGGCCCGAACACTGAAGCTTTCTTT. Encoded protein: CSAPGPNTEAFF.

CDR3: CASSQENRGAEQFF. The CDR3 DNA follows: TGCGCCAGCAGCCAAGAAAACAGGGGGGCAGAGCAGTTCTTC. This chain joins TRBV5-1 and TRBJ2-1; 8 bases are a match to TRBD1. This CDR3 has 14 residues. Germline trimming cut 4 bases from V and 10 bases from J; bases unmatched to any gene: 10. Germline lookup yields CDR1 SGHRS and CDR2 YFSETQ.

The chain recombines TRBV29-1 with TRBJ1-1, with TRBD1 matching 8 bases. V shed 6 bases and J 1 base; nucleotides not matched to a gene: 4. This CDR3 has 13 residues. Germline V gene sequence: CDR1 SQVTM, CDR2 ANQGSEA. The CDR3 nucleotides read TGCAGCGTGGGACAGGACGGGAACACTGAAGCTTTCTTT. Encoded protein: CSVGQDGNTEAFF.